The 32 T cell receptor beta chains listed next were all sequenced from one sample in a study of blood T cells in healthy people across ages. Using a J-beta primer mix together with a sample-barcoded 5' primer, a second PCR was run for roughly 7 to 11 cycles. MiXCR, applied by TCRdb to the 5' RACE reads, yields one record per CDR3 protein. The sample records roughly 1.5 million distinct CDR3 sequences, roughly 43% being singletons. The sample taken for sequencing was blood. Receptors were obtained from a woman aged 18-35 years in good health.

This clonotype was detected many times. The J gene is TRBJ2-1, the V gene TRBV20-1, with 8 bases identical to TRBD2. The CDR3 consists of 14 residues. The germline V gene encodes CDR1 DFQATT and CDR2 SNEGSKA (reference sequence). J was trimmed by 3 bases and V by 2 bases; bases with no gene match: 3. The CDR3 DNA is TGCAGTGCTAGACGTAGCGGGAACTACAATGAGCAGTTCTTC. It specifies CSARRSGNYNEQFF.

This clonotype appeared a few times. The gene calls are TRBV29-1 and TRBJ2-5, with 8 bases lining up with TRBD1. The V segment lost 4 bases and the J segment 2 bases; nucleotides outside the gene matches: 0. CDR1 is SQVTM and CDR2 is ANQGSEA in the germline V gene. The CDR3 is made up of 12 amino acids. CDR3 sequence (DNA): TGCAGCGTTGGACAGGGGCAAGAGACCCAGTACTTC. It codes for CSVGQGQETQYF.

J is TRBJ2-7 and V is TRBV2, with no clear D. The CDR3 has 12 residues. The germline V gene has CDR1 SNHLY and CDR2 FYNNEI. Trimming shortened V by 8 bases and J by 3 bases, and 11 bases separated the two germline ends. In DNA form, the CDR3 reads TGTGCCAGCCGCGACGCCGGCTACGAGCAGTACTTC. Its protein product is CASRDAGYEQYF. Supplemented by reference TRBV2 and TRBJ2-7, the full variable domain reads EPEVTQTPSHQVTQMGQEVILRCVPISNHLYFYWYRQILGQKVEFLVSFYNNEISEKSEIFDDQFSVERPDGSNFTLKIRSTKLEDSAMYFCASRDAGYEQYFGPGTRLTVT.

This clonotype appeared many times. Here the CDR3 reads CATGQGGTNEKLFF. CDR3 DNA: TGTGCCACCGGACAGGGAGGAACTAATGAAAAACTGTTTTTT. V is TRBV6-1 and J is TRBJ1-4; TRBD1 matches 8 bases. Germline lookup yields CDR1 MNHNS and CDR2 SASEGT. The V gene end was trimmed by 10 bases and the J gene end by 1 base; junction bases not matched to a gene: 5. This CDR3 contains 14 residues.

There are a few counts of this clonotype. Sequence at one end of the junction differs from germline and may be a read error. The chain carries TRBV29-1 and TRBJ2-1; no firm D call. Germline-derived CDR1 and CDR2 are SQVTM and ANQGSEA. The CDR3 length is 11 residues. The CDR3 protein is CSVENYHEQFF. The DNA for the CDR3 is TGCAGCGTTGAAAACTACCATGAGCAGTTCTTC.

In its sample, this clonotype was seen a few times. V gene TRBV7-2 combines with J gene TRBJ1-2, with D possibly TRBD1 on 5 matching bases. Per the germline V gene, CDR1 is SGHTA and CDR2 is FQGNSA. The CDR3 loop spans 12 amino acids. The ends were cut back, 5 bases at V and 8 bases at J, with 12 bases in the middle. This chain's CDR3 is CASSPGHGGYTF. The CDR3 nucleotides read TGTGCCAGCAGCCCCGGACACGGAGGCTACACCTTC.

The chain uses TRBV15 and TRBJ2-3; D not resolved. The length of the CDR3 is 14 residues. V shed 0 bases and J shed 6 bases, with 10 bases lying between them. CDR1 LNHNV and CDR2 YYDKDF come from the germline V gene (reference sequence). CDR3 bases: TGTGCCACCAGCAGAGATGGGTCCTCCGATACGCAGTATTTT. As protein: CATSRDGSSDTQYF.

This chain joins TRBV27 and TRBJ1-5, with a weak D call TRBD1 (6 bases). CDR1 and CDR2 (germline): MNHEY, SMNVEV (reference sequence). Trimming shortened V by 5 bases and J by 8 bases, and 19 bases separated the two germline ends. There are 15 residues in the CDR3. Here the CDR3 reads CASSPLSGASEPQHF. The CDR3 DNA is TGTGCCAGCAGTCCCCTCTCAGGGGCCTCTGAGCCCCAGCATTTT.

V is TRBV10-3 and J is TRBJ1-6; TRBD1 matches 7 bases. J lost 7 bases, V lost 2 bases, and 5 bases had no gene match. The CDR3 totals 15 residues. From germline, CDR1 is ENHRY and CDR2 SYGVKD. CDR3: CAISEVKGANSPLHF. As DNA, the CDR3 is TGTGCCATCAGTGAGGTGAAGGGGGCCAATTCACCCCTCCACTTT.

The CDR3 loop reads CASSSFLTSGDLSYEQYF. The CDR3 DNA reads TGTGCCAGCAGCTCCTTCCTAACTAGCGGCGACCTCTCCTACGAGCAGTACTTC. V gene TRBV7-6 combines with J gene TRBJ2-7; 8 bases are shared with TRBD2. Trimming took 4 bases from V and 0 from J; bases not matched to a gene: 14. The germline V gene has CDR1 SGHVS and CDR2 FNYEAQ. There are 18 residues in the CDR3.

In this sample, this clonotype turned up many times. The chain employs TRBV25-1 and TRBJ2-7, with TRBD2 matching over 7 bases. The CDR3 loop spans 14 amino acids. The V and J ends lost 6 bases and 5 bases, in that order; junction bases with no gene match: 10. Germline V gene sequence: CDR1 MGHDK, CDR2 SYGVNS. The CDR3 loop is CASRVGGNLNEQYF. CDR3 DNA sequence: TGTGCCAGCAGGGTCGGGGGGAACCTCAACGAGCAGTACTTC.

The table lists this clonotype with a few counts. V usage is TRBV28 and J usage is TRBJ1-2; TRBD1 might be the D (5 bases). CDR1 and CDR2 (germline): MDHEN, SYDVKM. The CDR3 extends over 13 amino acids. The V end was cut by 4 bases, the J end by 2 bases, with 8 bases between. Written as DNA, the CDR3 is TGTGCCAGCAGTTGGGGCCGGAACTATGGCTACACCTTC. This encodes CASSWGRNYGYTF.

In this sample, this clonotype turned up once. V is TRBV20-1 and J is TRBJ1-3, with 10 positions matching TRBD1. This CDR3 spans 18 amino acids. Trimming cost V 4 bases and J 0 bases; bases outside gene matches: 12. Germline CDR1 is DFQATT and CDR2 is SNEGSKA (reference sequence). This chain's CDR3 is CSAKALGDRGSSGNTIYF. The CDR3, as DNA: TGCAGTGCTAAGGCATTAGGGGACAGGGGAAGCTCTGGAAACACCATATATTTT.

The V call is TRBV2, the J call TRBJ2-1; 9 bases fit TRBD1. V was pared by 4 bases and J by 6 bases, with 4 bases of the junction left unmatched. The CDR3 sequence is 14 residues long. The germline V gene encodes CDR1 SNHLY and CDR2 FYNNEI. The CDR3 nucleotides are TGTGCCAGCAGTGTACAGGGGGCCAGCAATGAGCAGTTCTTC. It codes for CASSVQGASNEQFF. Supplemented by reference TRBV2 and TRBJ2-1, the full variable domain reads EPEVTQTPSHQVTQMGQEVILRCVPISNHLYFYWYRQILGQKVEFLVSFYNNEISEKSEIFDDQFSVERPDGSNFTLKIRSTKLEDSAMYFCASSVQGASNEQFFGPGTRLTVL.

This clonotype was observed a few times. This chain joins TRBV4-2 and TRBJ2-1; D remains ambiguous. CDR1 and CDR2 (germline): LGHNA, YNFKEQ. The CDR3 loop spans 16 amino acids. The ends were cut back, 0 bases at V and 3 bases at J, with 12 bases in the middle. The CDR3 DNA follows: TGTGCCAGCAGCCAAGAATCAATCGGCCTCTACAATGAGCAGTTCTTC. It encodes CASSQESIGLYNEQFF.

The chain combines TRBV3-1 with TRBJ2-5, with 11 positions matching TRBD1. V lost 4 bases to trimming and J lost 2 bases; unmatched junction nucleotides: 3. This CDR3 region has 15 residues. Germline V gene sequence: CDR1 LGHDT, CDR2 YNNKEL (reference sequence). The CDR3, as DNA: TGTGCCAGCAGCCCCGGGACAGGGGGACAAGAGACCCAGTACTTC. This translates into CASSPGTGGQETQYF.

This chain uses TRBV5-1 with TRBJ2-3, with 9 bases identical to TRBD2. Looked up from germline, CDR1 is SGHRS and CDR2 is YFSETQ. The CDR3 totals 17 residues. Trimming removed 4 bases from V and 3 bases from J; junction bases left unmatched: 12. CDR3 region: CASSLPALAGPTDTQYF. DNA of the CDR3: TGCGCCAGCAGCCTGCCAGCCCTAGCGGGACCAACAGATACGCAGTATTTT.

The count of this clonotype is one. This chain links TRBV20-1 with TRBJ2-7; 9 nucleotides agree with TRBD1. V lost 6 bases and J lost 5; bases outside the gene matches: 8. The CDR3 contains 13 residues. The germline V gene encodes CDR1 DFQATT and CDR2 SNEGSKA (reference sequence). CDR3 amino acids: CSAQRQGGNEQYF. The DNA of the CDR3 is TGCAGTGCCCAACGACAGGGGGGCAACGAGCAGTACTTC.

The genes are TRBV20-1 and TRBJ2-7; 9 bases line up with TRBD2. From germline, CDR1 is DFQATT and CDR2 SNEGSKA (reference sequence). This CDR3 spans 15 amino acids. The trim removed 7 bases at V and 1 base at J, leaving 11 bases unmatched. DNA for the CDR3: TGCAGTGTTAGGATTAGCGGGGGTCCTTCCTACGAGCAGTACTTC. Amino acids: CSVRISGGPSYEQYF.

This sequence joins TRBV3-1 and TRBJ2-7, with D perhaps being TRBD1 or TRBD2 (5 bases each). V was pared by 5 bases and J by 2 bases, with 13 bases between. This CDR3 has 14 residues. From germline, CDR1 is LGHDT and CDR2 YNNKEL (reference sequence). The CDR3 DNA sequence: TGTGCCAGCAGCTCGGGACCGAATCCCTACGAGCAGTACTTC. Amino acids: CASSSGPNPYEQYF.

Only one count was recorded for this clonotype. Its ends do not fully match the called genes, so a read error is possible. CDR3 residues: CASSAGTGMYGYSF. The CDR3 DNA reads as TGTGCCAGCAGTGCCGGGACAGGGATGTATGGCTACTCCTTC. The V and J genes are TRBV7-2 and TRBJ1-2, with 9 bases fitting TRBD1. There are 14 residues in the CDR3. CDR1 SGHTA and CDR2 FQGNSA come from the germline V gene.

There are a few counts of this clonotype. This sequence joins TRBV3-1 and TRBJ1-2, with 12 nucleotides matching TRBD1. CDR1 and CDR2 from the germline V gene are LGHDT and YNNKEL (reference sequence). V was clipped by 2 bases and J by 0 bases; unmatched bases: 10. The CDR3 runs 19 residues. CDR3 bases: TGTGCCAGCAGCCAATGGGTACCGGGACAGGGGGCCTCTAACTATGGCTACACCTTC. Its protein is CASSQWVPGQGASNYGYTF.

The table lists this clonotype with many counts. This chain uses TRBV29-1 with TRBJ1-1, with D unclear. The CDR3 contains 12 residues. Germline V gene data show CDR1 as SQVTM and CDR2 as ANQGSEA. With 5 bases removed from V and 0 bases from J, the gap between germline ends came to 7 bases. The CDR3 nucleotides are TGCAGCGTTCCTGATATGAACACTGAAGCTTTCTTT. Encoded protein: CSVPDMNTEAFF. The whole variable domain, filled in from reference TRBV29-1 and TRBJ1-1, reads SAVISQKPSRDICQRGTSLTIQCQVDSQVTMMFWYRQQPGQSLTLIATANQGSEATYESGFVIDKFPISRPNLTFSTLTVSNMSPEDSSIYLCSVPDMNTEAFFGQGTRLTVV.

The chain combines TRBV29-1 with TRBJ2-3; 12 nucleotides agree with TRBD2. The J segment lost 2 bases and the V segment lost 6 bases, leaving 9 bases of the junction unmatched. Germline V gene lookup returns CDR1 SQVTM and CDR2 ANQGSEA. This CDR3 has 16 residues. The CDR3 sequence is CSVARWTSGTTDTQYF. The CDR3 nucleotides read TGCAGCGTCGCTAGGTGGACTAGCGGGACCACAGATACGCAGTATTTT.

The rearrangement links TRBV7-2 to TRBJ2-4, with 7 bases aligning to TRBD2. V gave up 5 bases and J gave up 2 bases; unmatched junction bases: 3. The CDR3 sequence is 14 residues long. The germline gives CDR1 SGHTA, CDR2 FQGNSA. CDR3 nucleotides: TGTGCCAGCAGCCGGGGGGTTACCAAAAACATTCAGTACTTC. Amino acid sequence: CASSRGVTKNIQYF.

At least ten counts were recorded for this clonotype. One end of the junction fails to match germline, which may point to a read error. The chain links TRBV3-1 to TRBJ2-3; D remains ambiguous. The CDR3 covers 12 residues. Germline values: CDR1 LGHDT, CDR2 YNNKEL (reference sequence). CDR3 nucleotide sequence: TGCGCCAGCAGCCAAGGAACAGATACGCAGTATTTT. Its protein product is CASSQGTDTQYF.

The V and J genes are TRBV29-1 and TRBJ2-1, with D hard to call. V lost 4 bases to trimming and J lost 6 bases, with 7 bases between them. The germline V gene has CDR1 SQVTM and CDR2 ANQGSEA. The CDR3 is 11 residues long. The CDR3 nucleotides read TGCAGCGTTGTAGGGCCCAATGAGCAGTTCTTC. This encodes CSVVGPNEQFF.

This chain uses TRBV10-2 with TRBJ2-1; D is unresolved. CDR1 WSHSY and CDR2 SAAADI come from the germline V gene. V was shortened by 3 bases and J by 0 bases, with 6 bases between the two germline ends. The CDR3 is 14 amino acids. This chain's CDR3 is CASSDAASYNEQFF. In nucleotides, the CDR3 is TGCGCCAGCAGTGATGCAGCCTCCTACAATGAGCAGTTCTTC.

This clonotype was counted only a few times. The chain uses TRBV21-1 and TRBJ2-1; the listed D gene, TRBD1, was not tested against the DNA. TRBV21-1 is noted as a pseudogene. CDR3 length equals 15 residues. CDR3 DNA: TGTGCCAGCAGCAAAGCGGGGGGGCCGTGCAATGAGCAGTTCTTC. As protein: CASSKAGGPCNEQFF.

V gene TRBV15 combines with J gene TRBJ2-7; D not resolved. The CDR3 is 15 amino acids. V lost 0 bases and J lost 7, with 16 bases in between. Germline lookup yields CDR1 LNHNV and CDR2 YYDKDF (reference sequence). The CDR3 DNA is TGTGCCACCAGCAGAGATCTTTTCGTGGTCGTTGAGCAGTACTTC. Amino acids: CATSRDLFVVVEQYF.

The chain combines TRBV4-1 with TRBJ2-2; unclear D gene. The germline V and J ends were trimmed by 1 base and 3 bases, with 9 bases remaining between them. This CDR3 is built from 15 residues. Germline V gene data show CDR1 as MGHRA and CDR2 as YSYEKL. The CDR3 coding sequence is TGCGCCAGCAGCCAAGTTCCCGAAGACACCGGGGAGCTGTTTTTT. Translating gives CASSQVPEDTGELFF.

A few counts support this clonotype. The chain uses TRBV7-2 and TRBJ2-1, with 11 bases lining up with TRBD2. This CDR3 region has 18 residues. Germline V gene data show CDR1 as SGHTA and CDR2 as FQGNSA. The trim removed 3 bases at V and 10 bases at J, leaving 17 bases unmatched. CDR3 sequence (DNA): TGTGCCAGCAGCTTCCTCCTGACTAGCGGGGATCCCTTAGGGGAGCAGTTCTTC. It encodes CASSFLLTSGDPLGEQFF.